This T cell receptor beta chain was identified during a study of T cells in pancreatic ductal adenocarcinoma. As concerns this clone: Its specificity is not known.

Germline loops: CDR1 LNHNV, CDR2 YYDKDF (reference sequence). V was shortened by 5 bases and J by 0 bases, with 11 bases between the two germline ends. This CDR3 spans 14 amino acids. Study conclusions and caveats: Compared with tumor, blood showed more total productive templates and 7 to 9.5-fold more clonotypes. Mean clonality was approximately 0.12 in tumors and roughly 0.066 in blood, not significantly different. Results skew toward the minority of patients with early-stage disease. Enrichment of CD45RO+ effector over naive T cells in tumors may bias clonality.

Surgery without prior neoadjuvant therapy was the treatment of the selected pancreatic ductal adenocarcinoma patients. Assay used: immunoSEQ multiplex PCR; TCRdb lists only in-frame clones, some missing. This sample carries 15,000 to 20,000 clones, about 88% of them seen once, and the ten largest clones take roughly 0.91%. The TCR comes from a human donor with pancreatic ductal adenocarcinoma. The chain uses TRBV15 and TRBJ2-7; D is perhaps TRBD2 (6 bases). The specimen sequenced was PBMCs. CDR3: CATSGDGSSYEQYF. The CDR3 DNA sequence: TGTGCCACCAGCGGGGACGGGAGCTCCTACGAGCAGTACTTC.